The clone carrying this T cell receptor beta chain was recorded at least ten times. The antigen is unknown. Looked up from germline, CDR1 is SGHVS and CDR2 is FNYEAQ. The CDR3 has 17 amino acids. The J segment lost 4 bases and the V segment lost 0 bases, leaving 10 bases of the junction unmatched. These data originate in a study of T cell repertoires in cytomegalovirus infection. Across the study: Recently described HLA-C-restricted plus well-studied HLA-B-restricted CMV epitopes were used. Evidence of both CMV infection and a matching HLA type came from public TCR beta signatures. General study results and limits: There were carriers of CMV plus the relevant HLA, and cumulative public TCR beta family frequency identified them. Dominating the ex vivo response were TCR beta clonotypes that were CMV-specific and HLA-C-restricted.

Each CDR3 protein gets one entry after TCRdb re-called the reads with MiXCR. The sample lists about 830,000 distinct CDR3 sequences; about 30% were seen once. The starting material was cultured CD8+ T cells from PBMCs, obtained from culture after CMV antigen stimulation. The V call is TRBV7-6, the J call TRBJ2-3; the match to TRBD2 covers 7 bases. The receptor comes from a human donor in good health (CMV status not recorded). Some clones in this sample may be carry-over from other donors' samples. CDR3 sequence: CASSLALYGGSADTQYF. The DNA for the CDR3 is TGTGCCAGCAGCTTAGCCTTGTACGGGGGGTCCGCAGATACGCAGTATTTT.